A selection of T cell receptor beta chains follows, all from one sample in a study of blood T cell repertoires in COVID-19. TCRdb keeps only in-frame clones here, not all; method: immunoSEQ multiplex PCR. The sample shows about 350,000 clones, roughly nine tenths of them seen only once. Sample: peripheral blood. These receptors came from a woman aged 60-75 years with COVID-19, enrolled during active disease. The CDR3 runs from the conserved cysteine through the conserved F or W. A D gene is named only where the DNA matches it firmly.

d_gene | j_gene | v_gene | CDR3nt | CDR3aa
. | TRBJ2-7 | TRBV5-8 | TGTGCCAGCAGCCCCTTCGGACAGACCTACGAGCAGTACTTC | CASSPFGQTYEQYF
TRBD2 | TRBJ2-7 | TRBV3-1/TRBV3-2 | TGTGCCAGCAGCCAAGATCGACTAGCGGGGGTCCAAATCGAGCAGTACTTC | CASSQDRLAGVQIEQYF
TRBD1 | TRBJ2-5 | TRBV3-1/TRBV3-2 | TGTGCCAGCAGCCTGGACAGGGCCAGGGAGACCCAGTACTTC | CASSLDRARETQYF
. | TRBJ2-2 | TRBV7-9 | TGTGCCAGCAGCCCTACTGGGGCAGGGAGGACCGGGGAGCTGTTTTTT | CASSPTGAGRTGELFF
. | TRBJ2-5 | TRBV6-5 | TGTGCCAGCAGTTACTCGACTAGTGAAGAGACCCAGTACTTC | CASSYSTSEETQYF
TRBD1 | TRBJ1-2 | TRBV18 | TGTGCCAGCTCACCAGACAGGGGGCGGTTGAGCTATGGCTACACCTTC | CASSPDRGRLSYGYTF
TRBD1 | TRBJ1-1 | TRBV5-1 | TGCGCCAGCACATTAGGACAGGGAAACACTGAAGCTTTCTTT | CASTLGQGNTEAFF
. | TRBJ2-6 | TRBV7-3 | TGTGCCAGCAGCTTAAAGTTCCAGGGTAAGTTCTCTGGGGCCAACGTCCTGACTTTC | CASSLKFQGKFSGANVLTF
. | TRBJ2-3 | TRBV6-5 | TGTGCCAGCACACGGCAGGGGATCACAGATACGCAGTATTTT | CASTRQGITDTQYF
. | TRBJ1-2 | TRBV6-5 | TGTGCCAGCAGTTACTCCGGGGGGAGCTATGGCTACACCTTC | CASSYSGGSYGYTF
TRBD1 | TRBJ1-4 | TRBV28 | TGTGCCAGCAGTCCCCGGACAGGGGTTAATGAAAAACTGTTTTTT | CASSPRTGVNEKLFF
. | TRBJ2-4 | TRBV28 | TGTGCCAGCAGGCAGATAGCCAAAAACATTCAGTACTTC | CASRQIAKNIQYF
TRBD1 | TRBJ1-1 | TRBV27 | TGTGCCAGCAGTCTGACAGGGGCGAGCACTGAAGCTTTCTTT | CASSLTGASTEAFF
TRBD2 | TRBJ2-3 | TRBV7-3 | TGTGCCAGCAGCGTCCAAGCGGGGGGGCCTAATACGCAGTATTTT | CASSVQAGGPNTQYF
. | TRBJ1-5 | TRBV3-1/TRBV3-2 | TGTGCCAGCAGCCAAGGGTGGGGGGTTGATCAGCCCCAGCATTTT | CASSQGWGVDQPQHF
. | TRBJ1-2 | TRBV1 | TGCACCAGCAGCCAACGACAGGGGGCGAGGTATGGCTACACCTTC | CTSSQRQGARYGYTF
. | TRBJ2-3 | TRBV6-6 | TGTGCCAGCAGATTACAGGGTTTCACAGATACGCAGTATTTT | CASRLQGFTDTQYF
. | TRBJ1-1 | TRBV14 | TGTGCCAGCAGCTACGACTCCCGCGAAGTCCCTTTCTTT | CASSYDSREVPFF
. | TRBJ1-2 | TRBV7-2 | TGTGCCAGCAGCCCCGGAGGGGGGGGTGGCTATGGCTACACCTTC | CASSPGGGGGYGYTF
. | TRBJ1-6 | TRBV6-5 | TGTGCCAGCACCCGGGTACGGGAAGGATCACCCCTCCACTTT | CASTRVREGSPLHF
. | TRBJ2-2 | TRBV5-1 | TGCGCCAGCAGCTCGACAGGGAACACCGGGGAGCTGTTTTTT | CASSSTGNTGELFF
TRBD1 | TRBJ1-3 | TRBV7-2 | TGTGCCAGCAGCAACACAGGGGGGTCTGGAAACACCATATATTTT | CASSNTGGSGNTIYF
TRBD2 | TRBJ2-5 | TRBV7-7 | TGTGCTAGCAGCTCCCAGACCGGTGCGGGGGGGCGGCTGGGGACCCAGTACTTC | CASSSQTGAGGRLGTQYF
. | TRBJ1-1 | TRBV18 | TGTGCCAGCTCACCTCGGCAGGACACTGAAGCTTTCTTT | CASSPRQDTEAFF
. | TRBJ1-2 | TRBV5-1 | TGCGCCAGCAGCTTGGATTGGGCTGGCTACACCTTC | CASSLDWAGYTF
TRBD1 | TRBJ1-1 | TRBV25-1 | TGTGCCACCTACGACAGGGCTGAAGCTTTCTTT | CATYDRAEAFF
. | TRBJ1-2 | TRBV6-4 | TGTGCCAGCAGTGATAAGAGTACAGGCGCCTATGGCTACACCTTC | CASSDKSTGAYGYTF